These T cell receptor beta chains were read from a single sample in a study of blood T cell repertoires in COVID-19. The protocol was immunoSEQ multiplex PCR, while the TCRdb copy is restricted to in-frame clones and leaves out a portion. The top ten clones hold less than 20% of a sample with 250,000 to 350,000 clones, roughly 90% of them seen once. Material: PBMCs or T cells enriched from blood (not recorded which). These receptors all come from a woman between 25 and 40 years old who had recovered from COVID-19. Both conserved end residues are part of each CDR3. The D gene is left open where the match is weak. Size values are once, few and many counts, or a class for expanded clones, and some rows have none.

V: TRBV28; size: -; D: TRBD1; J: TRBJ1-4; DNA: TGTGCCAGCAGTTTACCAACAGGATGGACAGGGGCGGGCGAAAAACTGTTTTTT; CDR3: CASSLPTGWTGAGEKLFF
V: TRBV2; size: -; D: -; J: TRBJ1-5; DNA: TGTGCCAGCAGTGTTGCAGGCAATCAGCCCCAGCATTTT; CDR3: CASSVAGNQPQHF
V: TRBV11-3; size: few; D: -; J: TRBJ2-3; DNA: TGTGCCAGCAGCTCAGGTGCGGGCCATGATACGCAGTATTTT; CDR3: CASSSGAGHDTQYF
V: TRBV25-1; size: -; D: TRBD1; J: TRBJ2-1; DNA: TGTGCCAGCAGTGAGTTCTCGGGACAGAACAATGAGCAGTTCTTC; CDR3: CASSEFSGQNNEQFF
V: TRBV19; size: -; D: -; J: TRBJ1-4; DNA: TGTGCCAGTAGTATAGATGGAGCAACTAATGAAAAACTGTTTTTT; CDR3: CASSIDGATNEKLFF
V: TRBV19; size: once; D: -; J: TRBJ2-2; DNA: TGTGCCAGTAGTATTCGGGACATTAACACGAACACCGGGGAGCTGTTTTTT; CDR3: CASSIRDINTNTGELFF
V: TRBV3-1/TRBV3-2; size: few; D: -; J: TRBJ2-1; DNA: TGTGCCAGCAGCCAAGAATTGGAGACGCTGTTCTTC; CDR3: CASSQELETLFF
V: TRBV5-5; size: -; D: -; J: TRBJ1-2; DNA: TGTGCCAGCAGCTTTGGGGGGGAAGGCTACACCTTC; CDR3: CASSFGGEGYTF
V: TRBV18; size: -; D: TRBD2; J: TRBJ2-1; DNA: TGTGCCAGCTCACCCGCCGTTGCGGGAGGAATATATGAGCAGTTCTTC; CDR3: CASSPAVAGGIYEQFF
V: TRBV18; size: -; D: -; J: TRBJ1-4; DNA: TGTGCCAGCTCACCACCAGGGGCGAGTGAAAAACTGTTTTTT; CDR3: CASSPPGASEKLFF
V: TRBV7-2; size: once; D: -; J: TRBJ2-7; DNA: TGTGCCAGCAGCTGGTTAGGAGGGGACGAGCAGTACTTC; CDR3: CASSWLGGDEQYF
V: TRBV9; size: -; D: TRBD1; J: TRBJ1-2; DNA: TGTGCCAGCAGACCCCCGACAGGGGGTTTTGGCTACACCTTC; CDR3: CASRPPTGGFGYTF
V: TRBV29-1; size: -; D: TRBD1; J: TRBJ1-2; DNA: TGCAGCGTTACGACAGGGGGCGGCTACACCTTC; CDR3: CSVTTGGGYTF
V: TRBV4-1; size: -; D: TRBD1; J: TRBJ2-1; DNA: TGCGCCAGCAGCCAAGGAACGATCCCTCTCTTAAAGGGACAGTTCGATGAGCAGTTCTTC; CDR3: CASSQGTIPLLKGQFDEQFF
V: TRBV7-2; size: once; D: TRBD1; J: TRBJ1-5; DNA: TGTGCCAGCAGCTTAAACAGGGGTGGCCAGCCCCAGCATTTT; CDR3: CASSLNRGGQPQHF
V: TRBV30; size: -; D: -; J: TRBJ1-3; DNA: TGTGCCTCAAGTCAGGGTACCGGAAACACCATATATTTT; CDR3: CASSQGTGNTIYF
V: TRBV7-2; size: -; D: -; J: TRBJ1-2; DNA: TGTGCCAGCAGTTCGCTGGGACAAAACTATGGCTACACCTTC; CDR3: CASSSLGQNYGYTF
V: TRBV24-1; size: few; D: -; J: TRBJ1-5; DNA: TGTGCCACCAGTCCGGCCGGCAGGGAGGATCAGCCCCAGCATTTT; CDR3: CATSPAGREDQPQHF
V: TRBV5-4; size: -; D: -; J: TRBJ2-3; DNA: TGTGCCAGCAGCTTGCAGCAGGGGACAGATACGCAGTATTTT; CDR3: CASSLQQGTDTQYF
V: TRBV28; size: -; D: TRBD1; J: TRBJ2-1; DNA: TGTGCCAGCAGCCCACCGGGACAGGGGTACAATGAGCAGTTCTTC; CDR3: CASSPPGQGYNEQFF
V: TRBV5-6; size: -; D: TRBD2; J: TRBJ2-3; DNA: TGTGCCAGCAGCTTGCGGGGGATGAGCGGGATTACAGATACGCAGTATTTT; CDR3: CASSLRGMSGITDTQYF
V: TRBV3-1/TRBV3-2; size: -; D: -; J: TRBJ1-1; DNA: TGTGCCAGCAGCCAAGATGGGAGGCAGTGGACTGAAGCTTTCTTT; CDR3: CASSQDGRQWTEAFF
V: TRBV2; size: -; D: TRBD2; J: TRBJ2-1; DNA: TGTGCCAGCAGTGGGACTAGCGGGAATGATATATACAATGAGCAGTTCTTC; CDR3: CASSGTSGNDIYNEQFF
V: TRBV29-1; size: -; D: -; J: TRBJ1-2; DNA: TGCAGCGTTTGGGCTGATGGCTACACCTTC; CDR3: CSVWADGYTF
V: TRBV3-1/TRBV3-2; size: -; D: TRBD1; J: TRBJ1-5; DNA: TGTGCCAGCAGACCCAGGGGGCGAGGTCAGCCCCAGCATTTT; CDR3: CASRPRGRGQPQHF
V: TRBV18; size: -; D: TRBD1; J: TRBJ1-2; DNA: TGTGCCAGCTCACCACAGGGGGCGTTAAGATCAGATGGCTACACCTTC; CDR3: CASSPQGALRSDGYTF
V: TRBV19; size: once; D: TRBD2; J: TRBJ2-7; DNA: TGTGCCAGTAGTAGGCGACTAGCGGATTTCGAGACCTACGAGCAGTACTTC; CDR3: CASSRRLADFETYEQYF
V: TRBV7-3; size: -; D: -; J: TRBJ1-5; DNA: TGTGCCAGCAGCTTAACTCAATTACTCCAGCCCCAGCATTTT; CDR3: CASSLTQLLQPQHF
V: TRBV9; size: -; D: -; J: TRBJ1-6; DNA: TGTGCCAGCAGCGTGGAGGAGGTCTATAATTCACCCCTCCACTTT; CDR3: CASSVEEVYNSPLHF
V: TRBV27; size: -; D: TRBD1; J: TRBJ1-6; DNA: TGTGCCAGCAGTTTATGGCAGGGGGATTCACCCCTCCACTTT; CDR3: CASSLWQGDSPLHF
V: TRBV24-1; size: -; D: -; J: TRBJ1-2; DNA: TGTGCCACCAGTGAAACGACAGGCTTGCTTCTTTACACCTTC; CDR3: CATSETTGLLLYTF
V: TRBV10-3; size: -; D: TRBD1; J: TRBJ2-7; DNA: TGTGCCATGAGGGGGCTTGGCGGCGAGCAGTACTTC; CDR3: CAMRGLGGEQYF
V: TRBV4-2; size: -; D: TRBD2; J: TRBJ2-1; DNA: TGTGCCAGCAGCCACTTAAGCGGGGGGCGGGTCAATGAGCAGTTCTTC; CDR3: CASSHLSGGRVNEQFF
V: TRBV28; size: -; D: TRBD1; J: TRBJ2-1; DNA: TGTGCCAGCAGAACCGGGACAGGGCCATACAATGAGCAGTTCTTC; CDR3: CASRTGTGPYNEQFF
V: TRBV5-4; size: -; D: -; J: TRBJ1-1; DNA: TGTGCCAGCAGCAGTACAGGGAACACTGAAGCTTTCTTT; CDR3: CASSSTGNTEAFF
V: TRBV9; size: -; D: -; J: TRBJ2-5; DNA: TGTGCCAGCAGCGTAGTGGCAGGGCATTGGCGAGAGACCCAGTACTTC; CDR3: CASSVVAGHWRETQYF
V: TRBV30; size: -; D: -; J: TRBJ1-6; DNA: TGTGCCTGGACAGGACAGCTCTATAATTCACCCCTCCACTTT; CDR3: CAWTGQLYNSPLHF
V: TRBV24-1; size: once; D: TRBD1; J: TRBJ2-2; DNA: TGTGCCACCAGAGGGACAGTGAACACCGGGGAGCTGTTTTTT; CDR3: CATRGTVNTGELFF
V: TRBV13; size: -; D: -; J: TRBJ1-3; DNA: TGTGCCAGCAGTCGTCTGGGAAACACCATATATTTT; CDR3: CASSRLGNTIYF
V: TRBV28; size: -; D: -; J: TRBJ1-4; DNA: TGTGCCAGCAGTTCGGGTCAGGGGTCGACTAATGAAAAACTGTTTTTT; CDR3: CASSSGQGSTNEKLFF
V: TRBV28; size: -; D: TRBD2; J: TRBJ2-1; DNA: TGTGCCAGCAGTCGTAGCGGGGGGCCGTACAATGAGCAGTTCTTC; CDR3: CASSRSGGPYNEQFF
V: TRBV6-2/TRBV6-3; size: -; D: -; J: TRBJ2-7; DNA: TGTGCCAGCAGTTACTCGGCACTACCCTACGAGCAGTACTTC; CDR3: CASSYSALPYEQYF
V: TRBV11-3; size: -; D: TRBD2; J: TRBJ2-3; DNA: TGTGCCAGCAGCTTAGATCAATGGACTAGGGTCACAGATACGCAGTATTTT; CDR3: CASSLDQWTRVTDTQYF
V: TRBV10-3; size: -; D: TRBD1; J: TRBJ1-3; DNA: TGTGCCATCACTGGGACAGGGGATGGAAACACCATATATTTT; CDR3: CAITGTGDGNTIYF
V: TRBV19; size: -; D: -; J: TRBJ1-2; DNA: TGTGCCAGTAGTGTCGACTTGAAGGCTAACTATGGCTACACCTTC; CDR3: CASSVDLKANYGYTF
V: TRBV28; size: -; D: -; J: TRBJ1-1; DNA: TGTGCCAGAACACCGGGACTCTTGAACACTGAAGCTTTCTTT; CDR3: CARTPGLLNTEAFF
V: TRBV12-3/TRBV12-4; size: -; D: -; J: TRBJ2-1; DNA: TGTGCCAGCAGTTTAGTAAATGAGCAGTTCTTC; CDR3: CASSLVNEQFF
V: TRBV7-3; size: -; D: -; J: TRBJ1-4; DNA: TGTGCCAGCAGCCTAAAGGGGGGGTCAGCTAATGAAAAACTGTTTTTT; CDR3: CASSLKGGSANEKLFF
V: TRBV7-6; size: -; D: TRBD1; J: TRBJ2-5; DNA: TGTGCCAGCAGCGTAGGGACAGACCAAGAGACCCAGTACTTC; CDR3: CASSVGTDQETQYF
V: TRBV19; size: -; D: TRBD2; J: TRBJ2-7; DNA: TGTGCCAGTAGTGGAATGGGGGGGAGTTTCTCCTACGAGCAGTACTTC; CDR3: CASSGMGGSFSYEQYF
V: TRBV4-2; size: -; D: TRBD2; J: TRBJ2-3; DNA: TGTGCCAGCAGCCCCTCAGCGGGGGGGAGCACAGATACGCAGTATTTT; CDR3: CASSPSAGGSTDTQYF
V: TRBV18; size: once; D: -; J: TRBJ2-5; DNA: TGTGCCAGCTCACCTCTGGCAGGCGTACCAGAGACCCAGTACTTC; CDR3: CASSPLAGVPETQYF
V: TRBV7-9; size: -; D: TRBD1; J: TRBJ2-2; DNA: TGTGCCAGCAGCTCTGGACAGGGATCGGCCGGGGAGCTGTTTTTT; CDR3: CASSSGQGSAGELFF
V: TRBV5-1; size: -; D: -; J: TRBJ1-1; DNA: TGCGCCAGCAGCTTGGCACAGCCTGAAGCTTTCTTT; CDR3: CASSLAQPEAFF
V: TRBV28; size: -; D: -; J: TRBJ2-7; DNA: TGTGCCAGCAGTCCTCGCGGAACGGGTAGCTACGAGCAGTACTTC; CDR3: CASSPRGTGSYEQYF
V: TRBV6-2/TRBV6-3; size: -; D: -; J: TRBJ1-2; DNA: TGTGCCAGCAGTTATCAGAGGGACTATGGCTACACCTTC; CDR3: CASSYQRDYGYTF
V: TRBV6-6; size: -; D: TRBD1; J: TRBJ1-2; DNA: TGTGCCAGCTACAGGGGGCAGGGCTATGGCTACACCTTC; CDR3: CASYRGQGYGYTF
V: TRBV18; size: once; D: TRBD1; J: TRBJ1-5; DNA: TGTGCCAGCTCCCCCACCGGGACAGGGGGGCAGCCCCAGCATTTT; CDR3: CASSPTGTGGQPQHF
V: TRBV18; size: -; D: -; J: TRBJ1-1; DNA: TGTGCCAGCTCGGGCGAGGGCACTGAAGCTTTCTTT; CDR3: CASSGEGTEAFF